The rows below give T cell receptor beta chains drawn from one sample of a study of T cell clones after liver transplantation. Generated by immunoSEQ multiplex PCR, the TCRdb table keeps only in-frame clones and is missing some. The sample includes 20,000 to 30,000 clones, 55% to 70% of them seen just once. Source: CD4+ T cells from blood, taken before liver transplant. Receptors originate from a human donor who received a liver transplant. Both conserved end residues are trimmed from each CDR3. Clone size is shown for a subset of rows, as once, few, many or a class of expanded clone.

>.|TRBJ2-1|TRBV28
ASRSPGGAQNEQF
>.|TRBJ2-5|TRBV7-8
ASSPRTGETQY
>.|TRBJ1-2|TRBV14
ASSQRGALGYT
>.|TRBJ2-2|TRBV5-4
ASVRGTGELF
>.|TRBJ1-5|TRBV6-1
ATLQGAWNQPQH
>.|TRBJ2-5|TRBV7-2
ASSLGGTRETQY
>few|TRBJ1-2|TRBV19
ASSISGQYGYT
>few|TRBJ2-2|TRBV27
ASRRGGGELF
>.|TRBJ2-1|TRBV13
ASSPPSGRGYEQF
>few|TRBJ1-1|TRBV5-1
ASSLFPENTEAF
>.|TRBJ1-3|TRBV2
ASADSDSGNTIY
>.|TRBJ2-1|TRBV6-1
ASSERAVRDEQF
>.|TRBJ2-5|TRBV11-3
ASSFPGRGKTQY
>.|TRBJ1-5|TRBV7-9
ASSPTAGGVNQPQH
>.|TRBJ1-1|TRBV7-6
ASSLTLNTEAF
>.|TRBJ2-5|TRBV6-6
ASRGGSQETQY
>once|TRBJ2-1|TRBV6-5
ASSYSGTASTQF
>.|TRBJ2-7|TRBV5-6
ASSWAASGGRSYEQY
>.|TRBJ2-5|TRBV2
ASSDLQGSGETQY